Sequencing of this T cell receptor (beta chain) was carried out in a study of blood T cell repertoires in COVID-19. Data came from immunoSEQ multiplex PCR; TCRdb stores just in-frame clones and leaves some out. The table includes 50,000 or so clones, roughly nine tenths detected once. Sequenced input: peripheral blood. The sequence came from a man between 65 and 85 years old with active COVID-19.

The CDR3 loop reads CASSLAGGPLNVNHF. The CDR3 DNA sequence: TGCGCCAGCAGCTTGGCCGGAGGACCTTTGAATGTTAACCACTTT. This chain links TRBV5-1 with TRBJ1-6; D not resolved. Germline CDR1 and CDR2: SGHRS and YFSETQ. The CDR3 is made up of 15 amino acids. The V end was cut by 0 bases, the J end by 18 bases, with 22 bases between. The full variable domain, completed using reference TRBV5-1 and TRBJ1-6, is KAGVTQTPRYLIKTRGQQVTLSCSPISGHRSVSWYQQTPGQGLQFLFEYFSETQRNKGNFPGRFSGRQFSNSRSEMNVSTLELGDSALYLCASSLAGGPLNVNHFGNGTRLTVT.